The 26 T cell receptor beta chains below come from one sample, sequenced in a study of CD8+CD57+ T cells in acquired aplastic anemia (dated by TCRdb to 2017 to 2018). Sequencing was performed on an Illumina HiSeq 2000. Profiling of TCR beta VDJ combinations and CDR3 sequences used genomic DNA as the template. TCRdb reanalyzed the raw reads on its own, using fastp at Q25 for trimming and MiXCR for clone calling, and kept in-frame beta chains. Entries are consolidated by CDR3 protein sequence, retaining the most common genes and DNA. The sample table holds some 170,000 distinct CDR3 sequences, of which 71% were seen once. Approximately 48% of the sample comes from the top ten. Patients chosen for sequencing had shown expansion of CD8+CD57+ cells by flow cytometry. The sequencing sample was made of sorted CD4+, CD8+, or CD8+CD57+ T cells (not recorded which) from PBMCs. These receptors originate from a human donor with aplastic anemia.

The rearrangement links TRBV7-9 to TRBJ1-4; the D is unclear. The CDR3 runs to 13 residues. The V gene lost 5 bases and the J gene lost 0 bases, with 4 bases spanning the gap. The germline gives CDR1 SEHNR, CDR2 FQNEAQ (reference sequence). For the CDR3, the DNA is TGTGCCAGCAGCCATCCAACTAATGAAAAACTGTTTTTT. Translated, it gives CASSHPTNEKLFF.

The chain combines TRBV29-1 with TRBJ1-2; no clear D. This CDR3 spans 13 amino acids. In germline, CDR1 is SQVTM, CDR2 ANQGSEA. V was clipped by 4 bases and J by 1 base, with 10 bases between them. The CDR3 DNA follows: TGCAGCGTTGTAGGCGGAGATAACTATGGCTACACCTTC. The encoded protein is CSVVGGDNYGYTF.

This rearrangement joins TRBV7-8 to TRBJ2-3, with TRBD2 identical over 8 bases. Unmatched junction bases numbered 7, after V lost 3 bases and J lost 5 bases. This CDR3 has 15 amino acids. The germline V gene has CDR1 SGHVS and CDR2 FQNEAQ. The CDR3: CASSFSSGSKDTQYF. CDR3 nucleotides: TGTGCCAGCAGCTTCTCAAGCGGGAGTAAAGATACGCAGTATTTT. The full variable domain, in which reference TRBV7-8 and TRBJ2-3 provide the parts outside the CDR3, is GAGVSQSPRYKVAKRGQDVALRCDPISGHVSLFWYQQALGQGPEFLTYFQNEAQLDKSGLPSDRFFAERPEGSVSTLKIQRTQQEDSAVYLCASSFSSGSKDTQYFGPGTRLTVL.

This clonotype was recorded a few times. V gene TRBV7-2 combines with J gene TRBJ2-7; TRBD2 aligns across 9 bases. The CDR3 runs to 14 residues. The V gene end was trimmed by 5 bases and the J gene end by 4 bases; junction bases not matched to a gene: 6. Germline CDR1 SGHTA, CDR2 FQGNSA. CDR3 amino acids: CASSPGTSTYEQYF. Written as DNA, the CDR3 is TGTGCCAGCAGCCCCGGGACTAGCACGTACGAGCAGTACTTC.

The chain employs TRBV5-6 and TRBJ2-3; maybe TRBD2 (6 bases). The CDR3 runs to 16 residues. Germline lookup yields CDR1 SGHDT and CDR2 YYEEEE. V lost 4 bases to trimming and J lost 4 bases, with 19 bases between them. The CDR3 bases are TGTGCCAGCAGCCAAGTCCCGGTAGCGGAGGCAGATACGCAGTATTTT. Protein: CASSQVPVAEADTQYF.

This CDR3 reads CSARAQTPTTNEKLFF. As DNA, the CDR3 is TGCAGTGCTAGAGCGCAGACACCCACAACTAATGAAAAACTGTTTTTT. This chain joins TRBV20-1 and TRBJ1-4; no firm D call. CDR1 is DFQATT, CDR2 SNEGSKA, per germline (reference sequence). Trimming stripped 1 base from V and 0 bases from J, with 12 bases between. The CDR3 covers 16 residues.

This clonotype has a handful of counts. The chain combines TRBV25-1 with TRBJ2-1; D may be TRBD1 (6 bases). Germline assignment: CDR1 MGHDK and CDR2 SYGVNS. The CDR3 consists of 14 residues. Trimming left V 3 bases short and J 0 bases short, with 6 bases between. Here the CDR3 reads CASSDRGSYNEQFF. The CDR3 region has the DNA TGTGCCAGCAGTGACAGGGGCTCCTACAATGAGCAGTTCTTC. Complete variable domain (other parts from reference TRBV25-1 and TRBJ2-1): EADIYQTPRYLVIGTGKKITLECSQTMGHDKMYWYQQDPGMELHLIHYSYGVNSTEKGDLSSESTVSRIRTEHFPLTLESARPSHTSQYLCASSDRGSYNEQFFGPGTRLTVL.

The sample holds one count of this clonotype. No conserved phenylalanine or tryptophan is present at the end of the CDR3, so a read error is the likely explanation. The chain couples TRBV19 to TRBJ2-7; 7 nucleotides match TRBD2. The length of the CDR3 is 14 residues. From germline, CDR1 is LNHDA and CDR2 SQIVND (reference sequence). J was trimmed by 2 bases and V by 6 bases; bases with no gene match: 7. DNA of the CDR3: TGTGCCAGTAGAAAATTCGCGGGAGCCTACGAGCAGTACCTC. Amino acids: CASRKFAGAYEQYL.

The chain is built from TRBV24-1 and TRBJ1-5, with TRBD1 as a possible D gene (6 bases). This CDR3 has 15 amino acids. Germline V gene lookup returns CDR1 KGHDR and CDR2 SFDVKD. Trimming took off 9 bases at V and 2 bases at J, with 16 bases between the two ends. The DNA of the CDR3 is TGTGCCACCGGTCGTGAGGGGGGGGGCAATCAGCCCCAGCATTTT. Amino acids: CATGREGGGNQPQHF.

The chain combines TRBV6-5 with TRBJ1-1, with D hard to call. Trimming took off 7 bases at V and 4 bases at J, with 13 bases between the two ends. Germline lookup yields CDR1 MNHEY and CDR2 SVGAGI. This CDR3 region has 13 residues. CDR3 loop: CASNQVRGTEAFF. The CDR3 bases are TGTGCCAGCAACCAGGTCCGTGGCACTGAAGCTTTCTTT.

This clonotype has only one observation. The chain carries TRBV7-9 and TRBJ2-1, with D unresolved. This CDR3 is built from 15 residues. CDR1 and CDR2 from the germline V gene are SEHNR and FQNEAQ (reference sequence). Between the trimmed V and J ends, which lost 3 bases and 0 bases, there was a span of 9 bases. CDR3 DNA: TGTGCCAGCAGCTTTCAGGCCAGCTCCTACAATGAGCAGTTCTTC. Encoded protein: CASSFQASSYNEQFF.

V is TRBV5-6 and J is TRBJ2-5; perhaps TRBD2 as D (7 bases). Germline assignment: CDR1 SGHDT and CDR2 YYEEEE. CDR3 length: 17 amino acids. The V end was cut by 0 bases, the J end by 1 base, with 16 bases between. The CDR3 spells CASSLVWGGALQETQYF. The CDR3 bases are TGTGCCAGCAGCTTGGTATGGGGGGGCGCGCTCCAAGAGACCCAGTACTTC.

The rearrangement joins TRBV25-1 to TRBJ2-1, with D tentatively TRBD1 (8 bases). This CDR3 has 18 residues. The ends were cut back, 6 bases at V and 4 bases at J, with 25 bases in the middle. Per germline, CDR1 MGHDK and CDR2 SYGVNS. CDR3 DNA sequence: TGTGCCAGCAGAATGGGACAGGCAAGGAGGGGGGGTTACAATGAGCAGTTCTTC. Translating gives CASRMGQARRGGYNEQFF.

This clonotype showed up just a few times. This sequence joins TRBV10-3 and TRBJ1-2, with a possible D match to TRBD1 (5 bases). The CDR3 length is 13 residues. Deletions cut 6 bases from V and 4 bases from J, with 12 bases between. Looked up from germline, CDR1 is ENHRY and CDR2 is SYGVKD. In DNA form, the CDR3 reads TGTGCCATCAGCACCGGGACGGGCTATGGCTACACCTTC. This sequence encodes CAISTGTGYGYTF.

V and J are TRBV25-1 and TRBJ2-1, with 10 bases lining up with TRBD2. The V gene's germline CDR1 is MGHDK and CDR2 SYGVNS. This CDR3 comprises 13 residues. V shed 11 bases, J shed 4 bases, and the junction held 5 bases outside the gene matches. The CDR3 nucleotides are TGTGCCCCGAGGACTAGCGGTTACAATGAGCAGTTCTTC. Its protein is CAPRTSGYNEQFF.

V is TRBV7-6 and J is TRBJ2-7; the D gene is possibly TRBD2 (6 bases). This CDR3 region has 15 residues. V lost 2 bases to trimming and J lost 1 base, with 12 bases between them. Germline values: CDR1 SGHVS, CDR2 FNYEAQ. The CDR3 loop is CASSLSGGLSYEQYF. In nucleotides, the CDR3 is TGTGCCAGCAGCTTATCCGGGGGTTTATCCTACGAGCAGTACTTC.

The chain couples TRBV5-6 to TRBJ2-3, with D possibly matching TRBD2 (5 bases). Trimming left V 3 bases short and J 2 bases short, with 10 bases between. The germline V gene encodes CDR1 SGHDT and CDR2 YYEEEE. This CDR3 spans 14 amino acids. The CDR3 DNA sequence: TGTGCCAGCAGCTCACAGCGGCACACAGATACGCAGTATTTT. Translated: CASSSQRHTDTQYF.

The genes are TRBV24-1 and TRBJ1-2; a weak D match, TRBD1 (6 bases). Germline-derived CDR1 and CDR2 are KGHDR and SFDVKD. The CDR3 consists of 13 residues. V gave up 7 bases and J gave up 3 bases, with 11 bases separating them. CDR3 DNA sequence: TGTGCCACCAGGGACAGTCCCGACTATGGCTACACCTTC. Its protein product is CATRDSPDYGYTF.

This chain connects TRBV2 to TRBJ1-4; 7 nucleotides line up with TRBD1. Germline V CDR1 and CDR2: SNHLY, FYNNEI. The J segment lost 6 bases and the V segment lost 4 bases, leaving 2 bases of the junction unmatched. This CDR3 is built from 13 residues. The CDR3 loop reads CASSGDSYEKLFF. Written as DNA, the CDR3 is TGTGCCAGCAGTGGGGACAGCTATGAAAAACTGTTTTTT.

The chain carries TRBV24-1 and TRBJ2-7; 9 nucleotides line up with TRBD1. Per germline, CDR1 KGHDR and CDR2 SFDVKD. The CDR3 spans 13 residues. The V and J ends lost 4 bases and 4 bases, in that order; junction bases with no gene match: 1. As DNA, the CDR3 is TGTGCCACCAGTGAAGGGACAGGGTACGAGCAGTACTTC. Amino acid sequence: CATSEGTGYEQYF.

The chain links TRBV6-4 to TRBJ1-5; TRBD1 aligns across 8 bases. The germline gives CDR1 MRHNA, CDR2 SNTAGT. The CDR3 totals 15 residues. The V segment lost 8 bases and the J segment 0 bases; nucleotides outside the gene matches: 6. The CDR3 region is CASSEQGGSNQPQHF. The CDR3 nucleotides read TGTGCCAGCTCGGAACAGGGGGGTAGCAATCAGCCCCAGCATTTT.

This rearrangement joins TRBV25-1 to TRBJ1-2, with D unresolved. The CDR3 loop spans 12 amino acids. CDR1 is MGHDK, CDR2 SYGVNS, per germline. V was trimmed by 5 bases and J by 6 bases, leaving 10 bases between them. The CDR3: CASSNIGHGYTF. The CDR3 DNA reads TGTGCCAGCAGTAATATAGGGCATGGCTACACCTTC.

The chain is built from TRBV29-1 and TRBJ2-3; D could derive from TRBD1 or TRBD2 (6 bases each). Trimming pared 4 bases from V and 6 bases from J, leaving 26 bases between. Germline lookup yields CDR1 SQVTM and CDR2 ANQGSEA. The CDR3 runs 17 residues. The CDR3 reads CSVVAYGGLIDLDTQYF. CDR3 nucleotide sequence: TGCAGCGTTGTCGCTTACGGGGGCCTGATCGATCTGGATACGCAGTATTTT.

This clonotype occurred once. The chain has TRBV7-9 and TRBJ1-1, with TRBD1 identical over 8 bases. The CDR3 sequence is 14 residues long. Trimming removed 5 bases from V and 6 bases from J; junction bases left unmatched: 8. In germline, CDR1 is SEHNR, CDR2 FQNEAQ (reference sequence). The CDR3 DNA follows: TGTGCCAGCAGCCAAACGGACAGGGAGGCTGAAGCTTTCTTT. Its protein is CASSQTDREAEAFF.

For this clonotype: One end of the junction does not line up with germline, which may come from a read error. The chain combines TRBV25-1 with TRBJ1-1, with unresolved D. The CDR3 covers 14 residues. The germline CDR1 and CDR2 sequences are MGHDK and SYGVNS. CDR3: CASSDYDPNTEASF. CDR3 sequence (DNA): TGTGCCAGCAGTGACTACGACCCGAACACTGAAGCTTCCTTT.

The chain couples TRBV20-1 to TRBJ2-7; 8 positions agree with TRBD2. This CDR3 has 13 residues. Germline CDR1 reads DFQATT; CDR2 reads SNEGSKA (reference sequence). J gave up 5 bases and V 5 bases, and 8 bases lay outside the gene matches. CDR3 in DNA: TGCAGTGCTCAGGGACTAGATCCCCACGAGCAGTACTTC. This sequence encodes CSAQGLDPHEQYF.